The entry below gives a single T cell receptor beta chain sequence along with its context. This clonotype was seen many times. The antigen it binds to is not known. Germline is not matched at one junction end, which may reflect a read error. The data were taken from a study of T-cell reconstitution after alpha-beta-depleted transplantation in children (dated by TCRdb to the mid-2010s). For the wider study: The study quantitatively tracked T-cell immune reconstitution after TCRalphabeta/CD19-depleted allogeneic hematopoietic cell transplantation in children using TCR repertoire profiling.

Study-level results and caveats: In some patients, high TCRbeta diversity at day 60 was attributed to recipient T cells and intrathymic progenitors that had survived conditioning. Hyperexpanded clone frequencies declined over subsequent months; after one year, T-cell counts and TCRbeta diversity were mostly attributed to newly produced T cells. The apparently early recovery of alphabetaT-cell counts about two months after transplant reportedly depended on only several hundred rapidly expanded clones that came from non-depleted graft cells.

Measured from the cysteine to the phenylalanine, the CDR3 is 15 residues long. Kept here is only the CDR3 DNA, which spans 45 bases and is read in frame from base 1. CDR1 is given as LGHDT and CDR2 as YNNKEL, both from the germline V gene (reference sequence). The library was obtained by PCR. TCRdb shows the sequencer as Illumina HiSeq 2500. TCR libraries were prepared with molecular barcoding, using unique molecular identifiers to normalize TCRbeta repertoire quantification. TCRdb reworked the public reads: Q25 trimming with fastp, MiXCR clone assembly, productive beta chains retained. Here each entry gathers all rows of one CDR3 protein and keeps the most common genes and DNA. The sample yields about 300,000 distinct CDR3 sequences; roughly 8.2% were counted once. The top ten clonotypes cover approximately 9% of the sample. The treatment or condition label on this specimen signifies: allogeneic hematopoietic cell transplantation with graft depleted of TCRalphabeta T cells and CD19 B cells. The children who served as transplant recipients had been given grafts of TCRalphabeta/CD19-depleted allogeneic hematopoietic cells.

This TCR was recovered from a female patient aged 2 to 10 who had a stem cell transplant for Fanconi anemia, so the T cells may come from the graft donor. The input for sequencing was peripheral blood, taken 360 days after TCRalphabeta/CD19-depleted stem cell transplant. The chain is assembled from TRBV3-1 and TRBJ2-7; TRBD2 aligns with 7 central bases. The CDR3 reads CASSQDPGGSYEQYF. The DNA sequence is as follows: TGCGCCAGCAGCCAAGATCCGGGGGGTAGCTACGAGCAGTACTTC.